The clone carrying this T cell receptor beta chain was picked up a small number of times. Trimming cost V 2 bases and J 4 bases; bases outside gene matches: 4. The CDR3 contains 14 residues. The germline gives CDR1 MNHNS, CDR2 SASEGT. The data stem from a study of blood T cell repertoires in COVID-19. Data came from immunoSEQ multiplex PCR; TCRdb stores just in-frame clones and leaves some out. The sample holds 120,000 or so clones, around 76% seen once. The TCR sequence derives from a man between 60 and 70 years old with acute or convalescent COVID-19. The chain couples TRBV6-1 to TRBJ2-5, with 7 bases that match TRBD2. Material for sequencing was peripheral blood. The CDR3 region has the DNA TGTGCCAGCAGTGAAAATAGCGGGTTAGAGACCCAGTACTTC. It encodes CASSENSGLETQYF.